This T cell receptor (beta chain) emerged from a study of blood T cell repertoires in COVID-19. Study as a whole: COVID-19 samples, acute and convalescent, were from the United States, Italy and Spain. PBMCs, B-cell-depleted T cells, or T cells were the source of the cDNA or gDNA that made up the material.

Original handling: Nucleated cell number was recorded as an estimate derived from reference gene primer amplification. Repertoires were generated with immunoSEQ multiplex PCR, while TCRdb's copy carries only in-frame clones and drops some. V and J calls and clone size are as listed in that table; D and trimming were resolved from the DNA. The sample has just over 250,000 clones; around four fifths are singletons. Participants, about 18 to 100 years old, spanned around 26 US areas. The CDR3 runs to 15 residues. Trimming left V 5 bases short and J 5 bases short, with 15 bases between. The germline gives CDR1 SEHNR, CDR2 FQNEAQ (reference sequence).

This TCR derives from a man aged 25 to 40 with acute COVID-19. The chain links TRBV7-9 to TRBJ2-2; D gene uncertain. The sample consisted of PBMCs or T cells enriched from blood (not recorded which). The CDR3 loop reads CASSHQGPRTGELFF. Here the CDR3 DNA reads TGTGCCAGCAGCCATCAAGGCCCCAGGACCGGGGAGCTGTTTTTT.